This section outlines one T cell receptor beta chain sequence together with its context. Its binding antigen is unknown. The input lacks base qualities; no much larger clone sits a single base away. The sample has other DNA sequences that encode this CDR3 too. This record belongs to a study of blood T cell repertoires in COVID-19 (dated by TCRdb to the early 2020s). Describing the broader study: Samples from collaborators originated in the United States, Italy and Spain and spanned both the acute and convalescent phases of COVID-19. The prospective study material was composed of cDNA or gDNA derived from T cells, B-cell-depleted T cells, or PBMCs. Deeply sampled blood TCRbeta repertoires from subjects exposed to, actively infected with, or recovered from COVID-19 were included in the dataset. The repertoires were released in a freely available public database meant as a resource for research on the immune response to SARS-CoV-2. The samples were drawn from the first 160 participants of the ongoing ImmuneRACE study and from 950 to 1,500 subjects provided by 6 global collaborators. A de-identified subject ID, COVID-19 status, age in years and sex were almost always included in the sample metadata. Where available, HLA class I and class II types were taken from metadata supplied by the sample provider and were not determined by assay-based typing.

In Seattle, one collaborating source enrolled patients while the infection was active and tracked those patients longitudinally over the course of disease. Each collaborating institution followed its own protocols to collect whole blood in K2EDTA tubes. For TCRbeta analysis, collaborators shipped samples in one of three forms: frozen whole blood, isolated PBMCs, or DNA extracted from either of those sample types. TCRbeta CDR3 regions were amplified from genomic DNA using the immunoSEQ Assay, a bias-controlled multiplex PCR. The published analysis was carried out like this. The number of nucleated cells in each sample was estimated from the amplification of reference gene primers within the assay. To quantify the absolute abundance of each unique TCRbeta CDR3 rearrangement, sequence reads were collapsed and filtered. Productive Simpson clonality was computed per sample as the square root of Simpson's diversity index over productive rearrangements. TCRdb stores this immuneACCESS table with in-frame sequences only. Part of the clones is absent; in the studies checked, under half of the shortfall reflects unresolved V genes, and no reason is known for the rest. V, J and clone size derive from that table, while D and trimming were established from the DNA sequence. The sample records approximately 190,000 clones, roughly 82% of which are singletons. Of the sample, 7.8% falls within the top ten clones.

Per the germline V gene, SGHRS is the CDR1 and YFSETQ is the CDR2. V is clipped by 0 bases and J by 1 base, and the sequence between their germline boundaries is 7 bases long. Spanning cysteine to phenylalanine, the CDR3 consists of 14 amino acids. The retained sequence is limited to the CDR3, 42 bases, with the frame set at the first base. Study-level results and caveats: Clinical and demographic metadata were provided uncurated, with the amount varying by source and participant.

The chain was built from TRBV5-1 and TRBJ1-1; no confident D gene assignment can be made. Sequenced: peripheral blood. The receptor was derived from a woman aged 55-70 years with COVID-19, enrolled during active disease. The CDR3 has the sequence CASSLGQKNTEAFF. The DNA sequence is as follows: TGCGCCAGCAGCTTGGGACAAAAGAACACTGAAGCTTTCTTT.